The clone carrying this T cell receptor beta chain was counted only a few times. Its antigen remains unidentified. No ophthalmopathy progression within 18 months constituted stable Graves' hyperthyroidism. Patients showing uncontrolled infection, other autoimmune disease, pregnancy or lactation were ineligible. The CDR3 regions of TCR beta were amplified from RNA transcripts. When the TCR CDR3 underwent first-round RT-PCR, the HTBI primer set was used. TCRdb ran MiXCR on the multiplex PCR reads and lists one entry per CDR3 protein. The data contain approximately 590,000 distinct CDR3 sequences, 15% to 18% of them singletons. The record originates from a study of T cells in Graves' hyperthyroidism and ophthalmopathy. Whole-study results and caveats: By a 13 V-J model, ophthalmopathy was set apart from stable hyperthyroidism.

The clonotype originates from a woman aged 25-40 years with Graves' hyperthyroidism. What was sequenced was blood.

The CDR3 is CASSPLRLYGYTF. The CDR3 nucleotides are TGTGCCAGCAGTCCCCTGAGACTTTATGGCTACACCTTC. The rearrangement links TRBV28 to TRBJ1-2; D ambiguous. The germline V gene encodes CDR1 MDHEN and CDR2 SYDVKM. The CDR3 is made up of 13 amino acids. Deletions cut 5 bases from V and 5 bases from J, with 12 bases between.